This is a list of T cell receptor beta chains from one sample in a study of control samples from healthy donors and cancer patients. Produced via immunoSEQ multiplex PCR; TCRdb's table is partial and in-frame only. This repertoire shows 55,000 to 85,000 clones, over 85% found once; its top ten account for around 19%. The sample was PBMCs. These receptor sequences come from a man aged 55 to 69 with lung cancer. The CDR3 runs from the conserved cysteine through the conserved F or W. Each record gives: CDR3 DNA, CDR3 protein, V gene, clone size, J gene, D gene. D genes are given only for firm matches. Only part of the rows carry a size: once, few, many, or a class if the clone is expanded.

cdr3_nt: TGTGCCAGCAGCCAAGAACTAGCCAAAAACATTCAGTACTTC; cdr3_aa: CASSQELAKNIQYF; v_call: TRBV14; clone_size: NA; j_call: TRBJ2-4; d_call: NA
cdr3_nt: TGTGCCACCAGCAGTTCGGCCCAGGGGCAAGAGACCCAGTACTTC; cdr3_aa: CATSSSAQGQETQYF; v_call: TRBV15; clone_size: NA; j_call: TRBJ2-5; d_call: NA
cdr3_nt: TGTGCCAGCAGTCCTCGCCCAGTTACCCCCTCTGGGGCCAACGTCCTGACTTTC; cdr3_aa: CASSPRPVTPSGANVLTF; v_call: TRBV6-6; clone_size: NA; j_call: TRBJ2-6; d_call: NA
cdr3_nt: TGTGCCAGCAGCTTAGAGGGGGAGGGTAGGCGCAATGAGCAGTTCTTC; cdr3_aa: CASSLEGEGRRNEQFF; v_call: TRBV7-9; clone_size: NA; j_call: TRBJ2-1; d_call: NA
cdr3_nt: TGTGCCTGGAGTGTACGGTTACTGAACACTGAAGCTTTCTTT; cdr3_aa: CAWSVRLLNTEAFF; v_call: TRBV30; clone_size: NA; j_call: TRBJ1-1; d_call: NA
cdr3_nt: TGTGCCAGCAGTCCCTACACCGGGAGTCAGCCCCAGCATTTT; cdr3_aa: CASSPYTGSQPQHF; v_call: TRBV25-1; clone_size: NA; j_call: TRBJ1-5; d_call: NA
cdr3_nt: TGCGCCAGCAGCTTGGTAGCGGGGGGCAATGAGCAGTTCTTC; cdr3_aa: CASSLVAGGNEQFF; v_call: TRBV5-1; clone_size: NA; j_call: TRBJ2-1; d_call: TRBD2
cdr3_nt: TGTGCCACCAGCAACAGACAAGGCCAGGGTGAAAAACTGTTTTTT; cdr3_aa: CATSNRQGQGEKLFF; v_call: TRBV15; clone_size: once; j_call: TRBJ1-4; d_call: NA
cdr3_nt: TGTGCCAGCAGTGAAGCACCAGGGAGCACTGAAGCTTTCTTT; cdr3_aa: CASSEAPGSTEAFF; v_call: TRBV2; clone_size: NA; j_call: TRBJ1-1; d_call: NA
cdr3_nt: TGTGCCAGCAGCTTAGTCCCGGACAGGGTCATACAGCAGTTCTTC; cdr3_aa: CASSLVPDRVIQQFF; v_call: TRBV7-2; clone_size: NA; j_call: TRBJ2-1; d_call: TRBD1
cdr3_nt: TGTGCCAGCAGCAGAGCAACGGAGAGTGAAGCTTTCTTT; cdr3_aa: CASSRATESEAFF; v_call: TRBV6-5; clone_size: NA; j_call: TRBJ1-1; d_call: NA
cdr3_nt: TGTGCCAGCAGCCAAGTAGGTGTAGTCGAAAAACTGTTTTTT; cdr3_aa: CASSQVGVVEKLFF; v_call: TRBV3-1/TRBV3-2; clone_size: NA; j_call: TRBJ1-4; d_call: NA
cdr3_nt: TGTGCCAGCTCACCCCAGGGGGGCATGAACACTGAAGCTTTCTTT; cdr3_aa: CASSPQGGMNTEAFF; v_call: TRBV18; clone_size: NA; j_call: TRBJ1-1; d_call: TRBD1
cdr3_nt: TGTGCCAGCAGAGGACAGCTGAACACTGAAGCTTTCTTT; cdr3_aa: CASRGQLNTEAFF; v_call: TRBV6-5; clone_size: NA; j_call: TRBJ1-1; d_call: NA
cdr3_nt: TGTGCCAGCAGCTTGAAGTTAGGTCGGGGAGGAACAGATACGCAGTATTTT; cdr3_aa: CASSLKLGRGGTDTQYF; v_call: TRBV5-4; clone_size: NA; j_call: TRBJ2-3; d_call: NA
cdr3_nt: TGTGCCATCAGTGAGTCTGCAGAGACCCAGTACTTC; cdr3_aa: CAISESAETQYF; v_call: TRBV10-3; clone_size: NA; j_call: TRBJ2-5; d_call: NA
cdr3_nt: TGTGCCAGCAGCCGAGATCGCAGGGGGGATGGCTACACCTTC; cdr3_aa: CASSRDRRGDGYTF; v_call: TRBV7-3; clone_size: NA; j_call: TRBJ1-2; d_call: TRBD1
cdr3_nt: TGTTCAACCATTCGGGGAGCTTCCACAGATACGCAGTATTTT; cdr3_aa: CSTIRGASTDTQYF; v_call: TRBV6-5; clone_size: once; j_call: TRBJ2-3; d_call: NA
cdr3_nt: TGCGCCAGCAGTAGACAGGGACAAGTGCAAGAGACCCAGTACTTC; cdr3_aa: CASSRQGQVQETQYF; v_call: TRBV5-1; clone_size: NA; j_call: TRBJ2-5; d_call: TRBD1
cdr3_nt: TGCGCCAGCAGCCAAGATGACAGGTGGGGCACAGATACGCAGTATTTT; cdr3_aa: CASSQDDRWGTDTQYF; v_call: TRBV4-1; clone_size: NA; j_call: TRBJ2-3; d_call: NA
cdr3_nt: TGTGCCAGCAGCCGGCTGGGAGGGGAGTCGGGCACAGATACGCAGTATTTT; cdr3_aa: CASSRLGGESGTDTQYF; v_call: TRBV3-1/TRBV3-2; clone_size: NA; j_call: TRBJ2-3; d_call: TRBD2
cdr3_nt: TGTGCCAGCGGAGGGGGGACATTTGCAACTAATGAAAAACTGTTTTTT; cdr3_aa: CASGGGTFATNEKLFF; v_call: TRBV7-9; clone_size: NA; j_call: TRBJ1-4; d_call: NA
cdr3_nt: TGTGCCAGCCAGACCGATTGGCCCGATCAGCCCCAGCATTTT; cdr3_aa: CASQTDWPDQPQHF; v_call: TRBV6-5; clone_size: once; j_call: TRBJ1-5; d_call: NA
cdr3_nt: TGTGCCAGCAGTACCCTGACAGGCCATGAAGCTTTCTTT; cdr3_aa: CASSTLTGHEAFF; v_call: TRBV6-5; clone_size: NA; j_call: TRBJ1-1; d_call: NA
cdr3_nt: TGCGCCAGCAGCTTGCGGCGGGGGAGCTCCTACGAGCAGTACTTC; cdr3_aa: CASSLRRGSSYEQYF; v_call: TRBV5-1; clone_size: NA; j_call: TRBJ2-7; d_call: TRBD2
cdr3_nt: TGTGCCAGCAGCCAAGGAAAAGGTCGCGGTGGCTACACCTTC; cdr3_aa: CASSQGKGRGGYTF; v_call: TRBV14; clone_size: few; j_call: TRBJ1-2; d_call: NA
cdr3_nt: TGCAGTGCTAGTTCGTGGAAAGAGACCCAGTACTTC; cdr3_aa: CSASSWKETQYF; v_call: TRBV20-1; clone_size: NA; j_call: TRBJ2-5; d_call: NA
cdr3_nt: TGTGCCAGCTCGCAAACCTCGGACAGACAATTCTCAACTAATGAAAAACTGTTTTTT; cdr3_aa: CASSQTSDRQFSTNEKLFF; v_call: TRBV18; clone_size: NA; j_call: TRBJ1-4; d_call: NA
cdr3_nt: TGTGCCACCAGTGATAGGGAGGGAGAGACCCAGTACTTC; cdr3_aa: CATSDREGETQYF; v_call: TRBV24-1; clone_size: NA; j_call: TRBJ2-5; d_call: TRBD2
cdr3_nt: TGTGCCAGCAGCTTAGTGGGCACAGATACGCAGTATTTT; cdr3_aa: CASSLVGTDTQYF; v_call: TRBV7-2; clone_size: NA; j_call: TRBJ2-3; d_call: NA
cdr3_nt: TGTGCCAGCTCGATAGGGACAAACACCATATATTTT; cdr3_aa: CASSIGTNTIYF; v_call: TRBV6-5; clone_size: NA; j_call: TRBJ1-3; d_call: NA
cdr3_nt: TGTGCCTGGAGTGGGGGCCCGAGTGAAAAACTGTTTTTT; cdr3_aa: CAWSGGPSEKLFF; v_call: TRBV30; clone_size: NA; j_call: TRBJ1-4; d_call: NA
cdr3_nt: TGTGCCAGCAGCCTCAAGACAGGGGGCCTTGGCTACACCTTC; cdr3_aa: CASSLKTGGLGYTF; v_call: TRBV25-1; clone_size: NA; j_call: TRBJ1-2; d_call: TRBD1
cdr3_nt: TGTGCCAGCAGTTCACTCCGACAGGGGCGAGCCACCGGGGAGCTGTTTTTT; cdr3_aa: CASSSLRQGRATGELFF; v_call: TRBV27; clone_size: NA; j_call: TRBJ2-2; d_call: TRBD1
cdr3_nt: TGTGCCACCAGTGACCCACAGGACTATGGCTACACCTTC; cdr3_aa: CATSDPQDYGYTF; v_call: TRBV24-1; clone_size: NA; j_call: TRBJ1-2; d_call: NA
cdr3_nt: TGTGCCAGCAGTTTAAGTCGGCAACTGTTTTTT; cdr3_aa: CASSLSRQLFF; v_call: TRBV12-3/TRBV12-4; clone_size: NA; j_call: TRBJ1-4; d_call: NA
cdr3_nt: TGTGCCTGGAGTGTTAATCCAGACATACAGCGCTACACCTTC; cdr3_aa: CAWSVNPDIQRYTF; v_call: TRBV30; clone_size: few; j_call: TRBJ1-2; d_call: NA
cdr3_nt: TGCGCCAGCAGCCAAGTGATAGGGGATCAGCCCCAGCATTTT; cdr3_aa: CASSQVIGDQPQHF; v_call: TRBV4-1; clone_size: NA; j_call: TRBJ1-5; d_call: NA
cdr3_nt: TGCGCCAGCAGCTTGTTGACGGTCCCGAACACCGGGGAGCTGTTTTTT; cdr3_aa: CASSLLTVPNTGELFF; v_call: TRBV5-1; clone_size: few; j_call: TRBJ2-2; d_call: NA
cdr3_nt: TGTGCCAGCAGCCAAGTGGGGGCTAATGAAAAACTGTTTTTT; cdr3_aa: CASSQVGANEKLFF; v_call: TRBV14; clone_size: NA; j_call: TRBJ1-4; d_call: NA
cdr3_nt: TGCGCCAGCAGCTTGGTTACCGCAACTAGCGGTAAGGGGAGCCAAGAGACCCAGTACTTC; cdr3_aa: CASSLVTATSGKGSQETQYF; v_call: TRBV5-1; clone_size: NA; j_call: TRBJ2-5; d_call: TRBD2
cdr3_nt: TGTGCCAGCAGCCATCCCAGGGGCTTAGTCACTGAAGCTTTCTTT; cdr3_aa: CASSHPRGLVTEAFF; v_call: TRBV3-1/TRBV3-2; clone_size: NA; j_call: TRBJ1-1; d_call: NA
cdr3_nt: TGCGCCAGCAGCGTCGGTAACACTGAAGCTTTCTTT; cdr3_aa: CASSVGNTEAFF; v_call: TRBV5-1; clone_size: NA; j_call: TRBJ1-1; d_call: NA
cdr3_nt: TGTGCCAGCAGATGGACGTTAAGCACAGATACGCAGTATTTT; cdr3_aa: CASRWTLSTDTQYF; v_call: TRBV5-5; clone_size: NA; j_call: TRBJ2-3; d_call: NA
cdr3_nt: TGTGCCAGCAGCGTAGGACAGGGTAGCAATCAGCCCCAGCATTTT; cdr3_aa: CASSVGQGSNQPQHF; v_call: TRBV9; clone_size: NA; j_call: TRBJ1-5; d_call: TRBD1
cdr3_nt: TGTGCCAGCAGTCCCCAGGGGACTACGAACACTGAAGCTTTCTTT; cdr3_aa: CASSPQGTTNTEAFF; v_call: TRBV7-2; clone_size: NA; j_call: TRBJ1-1; d_call: NA
cdr3_nt: TGTGCCAGCAGCTTGGGTAGACCAGGGGATGGAGGCACTTCACCCCTCCACTTT; cdr3_aa: CASSLGRPGDGGTSPLHF; v_call: TRBV5-5; clone_size: once; j_call: TRBJ1-6; d_call: NA
cdr3_nt: TGTGCCAGCAGCCAAGGGTTCCGACAGGGTGGTTTCAATGAGCAGTTCTTC; cdr3_aa: CASSQGFRQGGFNEQFF; v_call: TRBV14; clone_size: NA; j_call: TRBJ2-1; d_call: TRBD1
cdr3_nt: TGTGCCAGCAGCTTGGTACAGTACACTGAAGCTTTCTTT; cdr3_aa: CASSLVQYTEAFF; v_call: TRBV5-6; clone_size: few; j_call: TRBJ1-1; d_call: NA
cdr3_nt: TGTGCCAGCAGATTTACTGGGACGGCCCAGGGTGGCTACACCTTC; cdr3_aa: CASRFTGTAQGGYTF; v_call: TRBV6-5; clone_size: NA; j_call: TRBJ1-2; d_call: NA
cdr3_nt: TGTGCCAGCTCACCAGGAGAAGATACGCAGTATTTT; cdr3_aa: CASSPGEDTQYF; v_call: TRBV18; clone_size: NA; j_call: TRBJ2-3; d_call: NA
cdr3_nt: TGTGCCAGCTCACCAAGGGGACAGACTAGCACAGATACGCAGTATTTT; cdr3_aa: CASSPRGQTSTDTQYF; v_call: TRBV18; clone_size: NA; j_call: TRBJ2-3; d_call: TRBD1
cdr3_nt: TGTGCCAGCAGTTACTCGAAATGGAACTATGGCTACACCTTC; cdr3_aa: CASSYSKWNYGYTF; v_call: TRBV6-5; clone_size: NA; j_call: TRBJ1-2; d_call: NA
cdr3_nt: TGCGCCAGCAACATACAACAGACCGACACTGAAGCTTTCTTT; cdr3_aa: CASNIQQTDTEAFF; v_call: TRBV5-1; clone_size: NA; j_call: TRBJ1-1; d_call: NA
cdr3_nt: TGCGCCAGCAGCTTCTCCATTACGGACGCCGGGGAGCTGTTTTTT; cdr3_aa: CASSFSITDAGELFF; v_call: TRBV5-1; clone_size: NA; j_call: TRBJ2-2; d_call: NA
cdr3_nt: TGCGCCAGCACCGGACTAGCTGGGGCCAACGTCCTGACTTTC; cdr3_aa: CASTGLAGANVLTF; v_call: TRBV5-1; clone_size: NA; j_call: TRBJ2-6; d_call: TRBD2
cdr3_nt: TGCGCCAGCAGCCCACCCACGGCCGGCACAGATACGCAGTATTTT; cdr3_aa: CASSPPTAGTDTQYF; v_call: TRBV5-1; clone_size: NA; j_call: TRBJ2-3; d_call: NA
cdr3_nt: TGTGCCAGCACTGAAGGAGTGGGGCGCAGGCCCCAGCATTTT; cdr3_aa: CASTEGVGRRPQHF; v_call: TRBV6-1; clone_size: few; j_call: TRBJ1-5; d_call: NA
cdr3_nt: TGCGCCAGCGTCCCATATGGGGGATTCTCCTACAATGAGCAGTTCTTC; cdr3_aa: CASVPYGGFSYNEQFF; v_call: TRBV5-1; clone_size: NA; j_call: TRBJ2-1; d_call: NA
cdr3_nt: TGTGCCAGCAGTTACACTTACTATAGCAATCAGCCCCAGCATTTT; cdr3_aa: CASSYTYYSNQPQHF; v_call: TRBV6-2/TRBV6-3; clone_size: NA; j_call: TRBJ1-5; d_call: NA